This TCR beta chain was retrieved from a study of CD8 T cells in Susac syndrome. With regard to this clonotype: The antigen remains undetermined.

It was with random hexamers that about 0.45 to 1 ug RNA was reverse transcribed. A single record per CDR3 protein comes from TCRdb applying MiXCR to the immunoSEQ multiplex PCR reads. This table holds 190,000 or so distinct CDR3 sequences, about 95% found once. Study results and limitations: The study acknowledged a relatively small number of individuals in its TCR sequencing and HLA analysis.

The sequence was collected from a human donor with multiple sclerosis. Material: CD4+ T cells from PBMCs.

The CDR3 bases are TGTGCCAGCAGCCTGCACGTAACCGGGGAGCTGTTTTTT. It is translated as CASSLHVTGELFF. J is TRBJ2-2 and V is TRBV14, with D hard to call. CDR1 is SGHDN and CDR2 is FVKESK in the germline V gene. The CDR3 contains 13 residues. Trimming pared 4 bases from V and 5 bases from J, leaving 8 bases between.